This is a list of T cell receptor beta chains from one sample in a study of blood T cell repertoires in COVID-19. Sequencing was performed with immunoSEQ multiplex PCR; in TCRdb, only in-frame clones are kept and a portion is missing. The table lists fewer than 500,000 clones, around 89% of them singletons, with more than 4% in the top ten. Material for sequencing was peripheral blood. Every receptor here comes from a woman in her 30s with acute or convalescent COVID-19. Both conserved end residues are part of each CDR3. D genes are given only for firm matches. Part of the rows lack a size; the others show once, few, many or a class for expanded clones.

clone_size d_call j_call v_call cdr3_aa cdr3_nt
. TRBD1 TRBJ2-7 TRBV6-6 CASSYSPGQATYEQYF TGTGCCAGCAGTTACTCACCGGGACAGGCTACCTACGAGCAGTACTTC
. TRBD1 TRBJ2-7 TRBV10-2 CAGSDRDSRPYEQYF TGCGCCGGATCAGACAGGGACAGTCGGCCCTACGAGCAGTACTTC
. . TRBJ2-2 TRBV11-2 CASSLLRATGELFF TGTGCCAGCAGCCTCCTCAGGGCGACCGGGGAGCTGTTTTTT
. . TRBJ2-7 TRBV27 CASSLIGGAYEQYF TGTGCCAGCAGTTTAATCGGGGGAGCCTACGAGCAGTACTTC
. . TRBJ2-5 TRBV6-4 CASSNKGPHVAEKETQYF TGTGCCAGCAGTAACAAGGGGCCCCACGTGGCAGAAAAAGAGACCCAGTACTTC
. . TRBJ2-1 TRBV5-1 CASSLEPYNEQFF TGCGCCAGCAGCTTGGAGCCCTACAATGAGCAGTTCTTC
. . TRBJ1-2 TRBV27 CASSLRVNYGYTF TGTGCCAGCAGCCTCAGGGTGAACTATGGCTACACCTTC
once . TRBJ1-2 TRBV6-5 CASSPSRGADGYTF TGTGCCAGCAGTCCCTCTCGGGGGGCTGATGGCTACACCTTC
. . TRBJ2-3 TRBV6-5 CASSYSLAHTDTQYF TGTGCCAGCAGTTACTCCTTAGCGCACACAGATACGCAGTATTTT
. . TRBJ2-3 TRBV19 CASSSQVWDTQYF TGTGCCAGTAGTTCCCAGGTCTGGGATACGCAGTATTTT
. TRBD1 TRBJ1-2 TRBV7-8 CASSKGTGGFGYTF TGTGCCAGCAGCAAGGGGACAGGGGGCTTTGGCTACACCTTC
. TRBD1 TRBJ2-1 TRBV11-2 CASSISDRVGNEQFF TGTGCCAGCAGCATATCGGACAGGGTGGGCAATGAGCAGTTCTTC
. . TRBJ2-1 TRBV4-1 CASSQFPKDRSGEQFF TGCGCCAGCAGCCAGTTCCCAAAGGACAGATCGGGTGAGCAGTTCTTC
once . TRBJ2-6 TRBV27 CASKSVAGANVLTF TGTGCCAGCAAGTCGGTGGCTGGGGCCAACGTCCTGACTTTC
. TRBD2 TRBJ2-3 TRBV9 CASSVRLASDTQYF TGTGCCAGCAGCGTTCGACTAGCGTCAGATACGCAGTATTTT
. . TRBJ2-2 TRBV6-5 CASNQGGTGELFF TGTGCCAGCAACCAGGGTGGGACCGGGGAGCTGTTTTTT
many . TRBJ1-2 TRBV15 CATSREEGDGYTF TGTGCCACCAGCAGAGAAGAAGGGGATGGCTACACCTTC
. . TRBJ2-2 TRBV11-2 CASSPRPPGGNTGELFF TGTGCCAGCAGCCCACGCCCGCCGGGGGGCAACACCGGGGAGCTGTTTTTT
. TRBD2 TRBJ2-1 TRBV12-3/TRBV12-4 CASSPSGDEQFF TGTGCCAGCAGCCCAAGCGGGGATGAGCAGTTCTTC
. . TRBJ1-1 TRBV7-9 CASSLGGIYSRGAFF TGTGCCAGCAGCTTAGGCGGCATCTACTCCCGAGGAGCTTTCTTT
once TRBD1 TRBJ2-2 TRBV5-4 CASSLGRGPLTGELFF TGTGCCAGCAGCTTAGGCAGGGGGCCGTTAACCGGGGAGCTGTTTTTT
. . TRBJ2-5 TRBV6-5 CASSYDSRETQYF TGTGCCAGCAGTTACGACAGTAGGGAGACCCAGTACTTC
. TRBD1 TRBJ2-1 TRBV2 CASSYSPGQGIYNEQFF TGTGCCAGCAGTTATTCACCGGGACAGGGGATCTACAATGAGCAGTTCTTC
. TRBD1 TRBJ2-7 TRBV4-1 CASSQESGGYEQYF TGCGCCAGCAGCCAAGAATCAGGGGGCTACGAGCAGTACTTC
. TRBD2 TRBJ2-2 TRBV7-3 CASSLGGVPRRELFF TGTGCCAGCAGCTTAGGGGGGGTGCCCCGGAGGGAGCTGTTTTTT
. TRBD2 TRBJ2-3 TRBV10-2 CAVTSESTDTQYF TGCGCCGTGACTAGCGAGAGCACAGATACGCAGTATTTT
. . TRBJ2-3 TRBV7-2 CASRPPGTGADTQYF TGTGCCAGCAGACCTCCCGGGACTGGCGCAGATACGCAGTATTTT
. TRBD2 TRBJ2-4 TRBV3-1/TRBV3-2 CASSQDHTGTSKVKNIQYF TGTGCCAGCAGCCAAGATCATACCGGGACTAGCAAGGTCAAAAACATTCAGTACTTC
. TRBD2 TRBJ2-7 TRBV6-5 CASTHSGTSHDEQYF TGTGCCAGCACCCACTCAGGGACTAGCCATGACGAGCAGTACTTC
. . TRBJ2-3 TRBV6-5 CASSPGEDTQYF TGTGCCAGCAGCCCAGGGGAGGATACGCAGTATTTT
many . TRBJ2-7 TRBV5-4 CASSLEGDSDEQYF TGTGCCAGCAGCTTGGAGGGTGACAGCGACGAGCAGTACTTC
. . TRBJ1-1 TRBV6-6 CASRRVGTEAFF TGTGCCAGCAGGAGGGTGGGCACTGAAGCTTTCTTT
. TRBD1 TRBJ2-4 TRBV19 CASSRDRRFVQYF TGTGCCAGTAGTCGGGACAGACGTTTTGTTCAGTACTTC